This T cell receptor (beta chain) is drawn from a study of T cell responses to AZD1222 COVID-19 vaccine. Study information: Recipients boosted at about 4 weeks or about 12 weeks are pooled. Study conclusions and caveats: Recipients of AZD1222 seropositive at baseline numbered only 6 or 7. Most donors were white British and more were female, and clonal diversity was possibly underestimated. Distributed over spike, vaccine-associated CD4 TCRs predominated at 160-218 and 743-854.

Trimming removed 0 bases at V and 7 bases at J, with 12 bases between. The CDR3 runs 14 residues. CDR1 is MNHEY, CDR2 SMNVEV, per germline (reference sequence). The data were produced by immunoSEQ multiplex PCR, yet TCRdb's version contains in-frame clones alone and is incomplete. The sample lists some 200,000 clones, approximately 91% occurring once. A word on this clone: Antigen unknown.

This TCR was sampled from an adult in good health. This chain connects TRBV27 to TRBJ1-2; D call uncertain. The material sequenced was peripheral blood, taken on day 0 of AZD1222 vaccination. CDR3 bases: TGTGCCAGCAGTTTATCGCCCCGGTTGGGTGGCTACACCTTC. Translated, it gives CASSLSPRLGGYTF.